This T cell receptor beta chain was recovered during a study of vaccination and CD4 T cells after COVID-19. Germline CDR1 reads SGHTA; CDR2 reads FQGNSA. The CDR3 sequence is 15 residues long. V lost 5 bases and J 2 bases, leaving 14 bases between the germline ends. The Oncomine TCR Beta short-read assay sequenced DNA from cultured CD4+ T cells. Genomic DNA was drawn out of CD4+ T cells grown in culture. One entry per CDR3 protein, called by TCRdb with MiXCR from the PCR reads. Among about 23,000 distinct CDR3 sequences, 40% to 50% were seen once, and the ten largest hold 15% to 20%. Comment on this clonotype: Its antigen is unidentified.

Described treatment: roughly 10-day PBMC culture with coronavirus spike peptide pools or control peptides (ViraFEST assay). This receptor was identified in a human donor who received a COVID-19 vaccine. The input for sequencing was CD4+ T cells from blood, cultured in vitro, taken before SARS-CoV-2 vaccination. This chain connects TRBV7-2 to TRBJ2-3; a weak D match, TRBD2 (6 bases). Here the CDR3 DNA reads TGTGCCAGCAGCCCCGGGGGTCGGAACACAGATACGCAGTATTTT. This codes for CASSPGGRNTDTQYF.